This TCR beta chain was observed in a study of shared clonotypes between healthy human individuals. CDR3 size: 14 residues. CDR1 is SGHRS and CDR2 is YFSETQ in the germline V gene. Trimming removed 0 bases from V and 2 bases from J; junction bases left unmatched: 2. Notes on this clone: Other DNA sequences in this specimen translate into the identical CDR3.

The table came from immunoSEQ multiplex PCR; TCRdb's copy has only in-frame clones and leaves some out. This table holds over a million clones, about 75% found once. This rearrangement joins TRBV5-1 to TRBJ2-7; 7 bases align to TRBD1. The material sequenced was memory CD4+ T cells sorted from blood. As to subset: CD45RA-negative fraction. This receptor was obtained from a man aged 18 to 30 in good health. Written as DNA, the CDR3 is TGCGCCAGCAGCTTGGGGACAGGTCCCTACGAGCAGTACTTC. Protein: CASSLGTGPYEQYF.